This TCR beta chain was captured by sequencing in a study of molecular identifiers for immune sequencing clone quantification. The CDR3 loop spans 10 amino acids. From germline, CDR1 is SQVTM and CDR2 ANQGSEA. V trimming: 6 bases; J trimming: 9 bases; junction bases outside the gene matches: 5. TCRdb re-derived calls from the PCR reads in MiXCR, one entry per CDR3 protein. The sample comprises roughly 100,000 distinct CDR3 sequences, 35% of which are singletons, and 9% to 10% rests with the top ten. V usage is TRBV29-1 and J usage is TRBJ2-7, with 7 bases lining up with TRBD1. The sequence was obtained from a human donor in good health. Some libraries in this study had Jurkat cell RNA spiked in. Material: naive CD8+ T cells from blood, with Jurkat cell RNA spiked in. Subset reported: FACS-sorted CD8+CD4-CCR7+CD45RA+ naive T cells. The CDR3 region has the DNA TGCAGCGTGAGGGACAGTCTGCAGTACTTC. Translating it yields CSVRDSLQYF.